This record concerns one TCR beta chain sequence. This clonotype was seen repeatedly, ten times or more. Its antigen is currently not known. No base quality information exists; no much larger clone differs at one position. The germline V gene (reference sequence) specifies DFQATT as CDR1 and SNEGSKA as CDR2. Including cysteine and phenylalanine, the CDR3 has 16 amino acids. The kept DNA is CDR3 alone, 48 bases in frame from the first base. The germline V end is reduced by 5 bases and the J end by 7 bases; junction bases left unmatched: 11. The sample belongs to a study of early T cells in non-severe SARS-CoV-2 infection (dated by TCRdb to the early 2020s). General notes on the study: Because TCR sequencing relied on bulk RNA taken from unsorted whole blood, pairing of alpha and beta chains was not possible.

A case-control design nested within a healthcare worker cohort in London, UK, was used, with weekly nasopharyngeal swab PCR tests and blood sampling performed. Healthcare workers were recruited between 23 and 31 March 2020, during the week of the UK lockdown, and were followed weekly for up to roughly 16 weeks. General findings and caveats noted by the study authors: Matching against VDJdb was skewed toward anti-spike CD8 responses, likely underestimated virus-specific expansions, and missed private and CD4 specificities.

Library construction relied on 5' RACE. Sequencing instrument: NextSeq 500. In the TCR library protocol, unique molecular identifiers were attached to individual cDNA molecules to correct for PCR bias and sequencing error. Sequencing covered both TCR alpha and beta chains, and within each sample the abundances of alpha and beta sequences were tightly co-correlated. Turning to the authors' computational methods: Decombinator V4 was used to perform V gene, J gene and CDR3 annotation of TCR sequences. TCRs were defined as expanded if a significant change between any two time points was detected under a Poisson model with p below 0.0001. TCR abundances were normalised to the total number of TCRs sequenced per sample and expressed as counts per million. TRAV1-2 paired with TRAJ12, TRAJ20 or TRAJ33 defined MAIT TCRs, while TRAV10 paired with TRAJ18 defined iNKT TCRs. VDJdb, accessed 1 November 2021, was searched for CMV, EBV and SARS-CoV-2 annotated TCRs, excluding TCRs annotated for multiple antigens. TCRdb reprocessing: public reads trimmed at Q25 with fastp, clones called with MiXCR, in-frame beta chains kept. CDR3 protein duplicates are merged, each entry listing the most common genes and DNA. The V and J calls and clone size are TCRdb's, not the authors'. Here the sample has tens of thousands of distinct CDR3 sequences; 10% to 15% occur a single time. The ten largest clones capture around 3.8% of the sample.

What was sequenced was whole blood. In this chain, TRBV20-1 is recombined with TRBJ2-1; the central 13 bases match TRBD2. The sequence was collected from an adult who was a healthcare worker with PCR-confirmed SARS-CoV-2 infection or an uninfected control (not recorded which). CDR3 reads: CSALRTSGSIINEQFF. The base sequence is TGCAGTGCTCTCCGGACTAGCGGGAGTATTATAAATGAGCAGTTCTTC.